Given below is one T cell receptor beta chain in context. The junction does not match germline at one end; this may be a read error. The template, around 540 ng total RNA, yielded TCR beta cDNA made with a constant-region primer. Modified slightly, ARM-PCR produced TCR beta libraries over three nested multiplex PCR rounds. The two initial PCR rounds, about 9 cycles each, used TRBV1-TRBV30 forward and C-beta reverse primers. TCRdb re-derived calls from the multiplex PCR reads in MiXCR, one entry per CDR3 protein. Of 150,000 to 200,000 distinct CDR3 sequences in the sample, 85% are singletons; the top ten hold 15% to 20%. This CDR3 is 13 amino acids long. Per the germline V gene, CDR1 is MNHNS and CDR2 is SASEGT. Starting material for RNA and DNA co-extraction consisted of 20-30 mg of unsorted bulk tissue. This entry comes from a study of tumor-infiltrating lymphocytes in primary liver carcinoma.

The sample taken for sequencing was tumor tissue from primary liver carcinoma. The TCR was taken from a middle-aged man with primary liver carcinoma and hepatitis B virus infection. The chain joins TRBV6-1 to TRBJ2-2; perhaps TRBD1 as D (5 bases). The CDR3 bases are TGTGTCAGCAGTGTTCGGACAACCGGGGAGCTGTTTTTT. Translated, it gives CVSSVRTTGELFF.